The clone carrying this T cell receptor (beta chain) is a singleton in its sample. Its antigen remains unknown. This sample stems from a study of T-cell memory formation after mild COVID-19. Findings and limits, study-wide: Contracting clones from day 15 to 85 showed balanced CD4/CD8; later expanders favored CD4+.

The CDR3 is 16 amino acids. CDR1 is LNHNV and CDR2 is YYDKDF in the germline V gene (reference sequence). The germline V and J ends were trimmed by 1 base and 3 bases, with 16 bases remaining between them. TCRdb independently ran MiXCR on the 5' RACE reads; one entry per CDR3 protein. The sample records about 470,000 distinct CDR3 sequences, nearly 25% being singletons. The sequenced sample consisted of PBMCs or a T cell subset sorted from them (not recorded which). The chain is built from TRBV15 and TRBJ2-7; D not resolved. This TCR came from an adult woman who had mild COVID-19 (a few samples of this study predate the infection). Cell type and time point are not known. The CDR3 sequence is CATSRGFGVENYEQYF. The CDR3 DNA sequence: TGTGCCACCAGCAGAGGTTTTGGGGTTGAAAACTACGAGCAGTACTTC. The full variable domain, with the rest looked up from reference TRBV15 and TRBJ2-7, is DAMVIQNPRYQVTQFGKPVTLSCSQTLNHNVMYWYQQKSSQAPKLLFHYYDKDFNNEADTPDNFQSRRPNTSFCFLDIRSPGLGDTAMYLCATSRGFGVENYEQYFGPGTRLTVT.